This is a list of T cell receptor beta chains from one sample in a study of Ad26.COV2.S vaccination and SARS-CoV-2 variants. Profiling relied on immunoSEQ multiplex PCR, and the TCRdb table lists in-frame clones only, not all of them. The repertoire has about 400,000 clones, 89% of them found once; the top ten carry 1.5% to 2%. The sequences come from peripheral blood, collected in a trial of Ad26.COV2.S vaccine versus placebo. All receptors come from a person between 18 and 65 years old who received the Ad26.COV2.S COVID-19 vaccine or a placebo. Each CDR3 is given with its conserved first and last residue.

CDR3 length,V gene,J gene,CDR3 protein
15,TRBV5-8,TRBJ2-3,CASSLRGGSTDTQYF
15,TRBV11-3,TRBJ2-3,CASSLGGQGRNTQYF
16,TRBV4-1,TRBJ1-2,CASSADAQGAHYGYTF
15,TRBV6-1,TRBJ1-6,CASSEARQGGSPLHF
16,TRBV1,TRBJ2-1,CTSSQSRDYTYNEQFF
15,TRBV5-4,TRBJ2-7,CASSPAGTVTYEQYF
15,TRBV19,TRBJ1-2,CASSLRDRDNYGYTF
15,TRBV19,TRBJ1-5,CASSPGTGPNQPQHF
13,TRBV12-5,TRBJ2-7,CASAPQGFNEQYF
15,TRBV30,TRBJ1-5,CAWSGTGRENQPQHF
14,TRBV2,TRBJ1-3,CASSVGVTGNTIYF
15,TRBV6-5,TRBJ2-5,CASSYDRGGKETQYF
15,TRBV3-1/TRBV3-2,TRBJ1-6,CASSQTGVGNSPLHF
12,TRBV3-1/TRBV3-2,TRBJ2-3,CATRQGSDTQYF
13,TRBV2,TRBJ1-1,CASSEEAGTGSFF
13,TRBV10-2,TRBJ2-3,CASSDQGDRPQYF
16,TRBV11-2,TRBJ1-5,CASSPGTGVEDQPQHF
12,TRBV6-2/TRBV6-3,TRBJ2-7,CASSYGFSEQYF
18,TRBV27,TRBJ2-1,CASSPFGHARSSYNEQFF
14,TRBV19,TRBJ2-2,CASSIRDRGKELFF
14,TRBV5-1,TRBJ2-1,CASSLGDSPNEQFF
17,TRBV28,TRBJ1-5,CASSVTRGAYSNQPQHF
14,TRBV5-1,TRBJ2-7,CASSLVGDSYEQYF
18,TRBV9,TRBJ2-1,CASSVGGGEPPSYNEQFF
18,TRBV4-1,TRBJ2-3,CASSQVLLETSGTDTQYF